This TCR beta chain was observed in a study of T-cell memory formation after mild COVID-19. Looking at the study overall: TCR clusters largely stayed donor specific.

Germline CDR1 is LGHNA and CDR2 is YSLEER. The CDR3 spans 17 residues. With V trimmed by 0 bases and J by 2 bases, 7 bases remained unmatched. A single record per CDR3 protein comes from TCRdb applying MiXCR to the 5' RACE reads. The data show about 600,000 distinct CDR3 sequences, about 20% seen once. Material: PBMCs or a T cell subset sorted from them (not recorded which). The chain links TRBV4-3 to TRBJ2-3; 8 bases are a match to TRBD2. This receptor was taken from an adult woman who had mild COVID-19 (a few samples of this study predate the infection). Cell type and time point are not known. The CDR3 region is CASSQEQREGLTDTQYF. The CDR3 coding sequence is TGCGCCAGCAGCCAAGAGCAACGGGAGGGCCTCACAGATACGCAGTATTTT.